This TCR beta chain was identified during a study of CD8 T cells in Susac syndrome (dated by TCRdb to the late 2010s). The study in broad terms: Repertoire sequencing was used to test whether CD8+ T cell activation and differentiation in Susac syndrome was antigen driven. The study compared CD8+ T cell repertoire clonality among around 11 healthy donors, 14 Susac syndrome patients and some 16 multiple sclerosis patients.

RNA was extracted using the RNeasy kit, and roughly 0.45 to 1 microgram was reverse transcribed with random hexamers. The immunoSEQ multiplex PCR assay, which covers 54 Vbeta and 13 Jbeta segments, was used to amplify TCR beta CDR3 regions. To correct PCR amplification bias, a synthetic template baseline was used for both primer optimization and computational correction. The original pipeline was this. Reads were assigned to V, D and J genes according to IMGT and analyzed in immunoSEQ Analyzer, with only productive sequences retained. Clonality was computed as one minus Shannon entropy normalized by log2 of the number of productive unique sequences. For each patient and control, public and private clones were evaluated among the 100 most prevalent clones. Susac-specific clones were defined as absent from healthy and MS cohorts, 850 to 1,300 published viral clones and other ImmuneACCESS disease sequences. The raw public reads went through TCRdb reprocessing: fastp at Q25, MiXCR clone calling, in-frame beta chains kept. Every distinct CDR3 protein forms one entry, paired with its most common genes and DNA. The V and J calls and clone size come from TCRdb's table, not from the authors' own analysis. This sample has fewer than 85,000 distinct CDR3 sequences in its table, and 85% to 95% of those were observed once. Approximately 0.38% of the sample rests with the top ten.

Turning to this clonotype: Its antigen remains undetermined. There are no base qualities to consult, and no much larger clone falls within one base.

The CDR3 numbers 17 residues from cysteine through phenylalanine. Only the CDR3 DNA stays, 51 bases, in frame from base 1. V was cut back by 0 bases and J by 0 bases, leaving a gap of 13 bases between them. CDR1 and CDR2, looked up from the germline V gene, are LGHNA and YNFKEQ. High-throughput TCR beta sequencing profiled peripheral blood CD8+ and CD4+ T cells from healthy donors, Susac syndrome patients and multiple sclerosis patients. The multiple sclerosis controls were treatment-naive patients whose relapsing-remitting disease, either stable or active, fulfilled the revised McDonald criteria. Bulk CD8+ and CD4+ T cells were purified by magnetic negative isolation, while CD8+ TEMRA cells were enriched using FACS. Blood was collected in EDTA tubes and processed within 24 hours, with PBMCs isolated through density gradient centrifugation. PBMCs destined for TCR sequencing were cryopreserved in liquid nitrogen and later thawed in a 37 °C water bath. The sorted or isolated CD4+, CD8+ and CD8+ TEMRA cells had a purity of 90% or higher.

The investigation overall reported the following: The number of individuals in the TCR sequencing and HLA analysis was recognized as being relatively small.

The sample taken for sequencing was CD8+ T cells from PBMCs. The sequence links TRBV4-2 to TRBJ2-3; TRBD1 is a possible D gene, resting on 5 matching bases. The receptor was isolated from a human donor with multiple sclerosis. The CDR3 region has the sequence CASSQDPGFTSTDTQYF. The sequenced DNA is TGTGCCAGCAGCCAAGACCCAGGGTTTACTAGCACAGATACGCAGTATTTT.